This is a list of T cell receptor beta chains from one sample in a study of cytomegalovirus exposure and HLA in healthy donors. Produced via immunoSEQ multiplex PCR; TCRdb's table is partial and in-frame only. The sample has about 130,000 clones; around 80% are singletons. The material sequenced was PBMCs. These receptors came from a man between 40 and 49 years old in good health and CMV-seropositive. CDR3s include the opening cysteine and the closing phenylalanine or tryptophan. The D gene is left open where the match is weak. Expanded clones get a size class; other rows say once, few or many, or leave the size out.

TGTGCCAGCAGTTTGCCTCAGGGGGCTGATGAAAAACTGTTTTTT	CASSLPQGADEKLFF	-	TRBV28	TRBJ1-4	TRBD1
TGTGCCAGTAGTATGGCGGGAGGGCCGAGGGGGGAGCTGTTTTTT	CASSMAGGPRGELFF	-	TRBV19	TRBJ2-2	TRBD2
TGTGCCAGCTCCCCGCGGGCCAACCCCACAGAGACCCAGTACTTC	CASSPRANPTETQYF	-	TRBV18	TRBJ2-5	-
TGCGCCAGCAGCTTGAGACAGGGGGCGGGAGAGCAGTACTTC	CASSLRQGAGEQYF	-	TRBV5-1	TRBJ2-5	TRBD1
TGTGCCAGCAGCCGCTCGGGCGACTACAATTCACCCCTCCACTTT	CASSRSGDYNSPLHF	few	TRBV5-4	TRBJ1-6	-
TGTGCCAGCAGCAAACGGGGGGGACTAGCGGAGACCTACGAGCAGTACTTC	CASSKRGGLAETYEQYF	-	TRBV21-1	TRBJ2-7	-
TGTGCCAGCAGCTTACAGGGTTTGGGCTACACCTTC	CASSLQGLGYTF	-	TRBV11-2	TRBJ1-2	-
TGTGCCAGCAGTTTGGGAGGGCGGCGCACAGATACGCAGTATTTT	CASSLGGRRTDTQYF	-	TRBV28	TRBJ2-3	TRBD2
TGTGCCAGCAGCTTTGGGACTAGCGGGAGGGCCGATACAGATACGCAGTATTTT	CASSFGTSGRADTDTQYF	-	TRBV5-6	TRBJ2-3	TRBD2
TGTGCCAGCAGCTTGGTGACTAATCCTTCATACGAGCAGTACTTC	CASSLVTNPSYEQYF	-	TRBV5-6	TRBJ2-7	-
TGTGCCAGCTCTCCCCCTTCTTTCGGCTACACCTTC	CASSPPSFGYTF	once	TRBV7-9	TRBJ1-2	-
TGCGCCAGCAGCTTGGACTCGAGCGGTAACTACAATGAGCAGTTCTTC	CASSLDSSGNYNEQFF	-	TRBV5-1	TRBJ2-1	-
TGTGCCAGCAGCGGCCGGGAAGCGGGCACAGATACGCAGTATTTT	CASSGREAGTDTQYF	-	TRBV5-6	TRBJ2-3	-
TGTGCCAGCAGTGACCCTCGCGGGGAGGGCTTCTACGAGCAGTACTTC	CASSDPRGEGFYEQYF	-	TRBV6-4	TRBJ2-7	TRBD2
TGTGCCAGCAGTGGACAGGCCAGCTATGGCTACACCTTC	CASSGQASYGYTF	-	TRBV2	TRBJ1-2	-
TGCGCCAGCAGCTCGACAGGGGGGGATTCACCCCTCCACTTT	CASSSTGGDSPLHF	-	TRBV5-1	TRBJ1-6	TRBD1
TGTGCCAGCAGCCAAGGGCTCCCCAAAGCTTTCTTT	CASSQGLPKAFF	-	TRBV16	TRBJ1-1	-
TGTGCCAGCAGTGAAGTTGGTAGGACTAGCACAGATACGCAGTATTTT	CASSEVGRTSTDTQYF	-	TRBV2	TRBJ2-3	-
TGTGCCACCAGCAGAGACGAGGGGGCCGAGGCCTACGAGCAGTACTTC	CATSRDEGAEAYEQYF	-	TRBV15	TRBJ2-7	TRBD1
TGTGCCAGCCGCGACAGCCACGGTCAGCCCCAGCATTTT	CASRDSHGQPQHF	-	TRBV2	TRBJ1-5	-
TGTGCCAGCAGCTCAGACCGACAGTCAGAAGCTTTCTTT	CASSSDRQSEAFF	-	TRBV7-2	TRBJ1-1	-
TGTGCCAGTAGTCCTCGGACAGGGGGCTCCTATGGCTACACCTTC	CASSPRTGGSYGYTF	once	TRBV19	TRBJ1-2	TRBD1
TGCGCCAGCAGCACCGAACTAGCGGGCATCTTCCACGAGCAGTACTTC	CASSTELAGIFHEQYF	-	TRBV5-1	TRBJ2-7	TRBD2
TGTGCCAGCATCCCGTACGACAGGAAAAGCTACGAGCAGTACTTC	CASIPYDRKSYEQYF	once	TRBV7-2	TRBJ2-7	-
TGTGCCTGGAGCCCAGGGGCCCATGAAAAACTGTTTTTT	CAWSPGAHEKLFF	few	TRBV30	TRBJ1-4	-
TGTGCCAGCAGCCCAGGACAGGGGACCTACGAGCAGTACTTC	CASSPGQGTYEQYF	-	TRBV7-7	TRBJ2-7	TRBD1
TGTGCCAGCAGTGATCGCACCCAGGGGGTTGAGAACACTGAAGCTTTCTTT	CASSDRTQGVENTEAFF	-	TRBV2	TRBJ1-1	TRBD1
TGTGCCAGCAGCCCCCAGACAGGATGGGCTTTCTTT	CASSPQTGWAFF	-	TRBV7-2	TRBJ1-1	-
TGTGCCAGCAGTCAGGGGGCAGGTGGCTACACCTTC	CASSQGAGGYTF	-	TRBV7-9	TRBJ1-2	TRBD1
TGTTCCAGCAGCTCCGGGATAAGCCCCCTTTATGGCTACACCTTC	CSSSSGISPLYGYTF	once	TRBV7-9	TRBJ1-2	-
TGTGCCAGCAGCTTGGAAGGGACAGGGGAAGAGCAGTACTTC	CASSLEGTGEEQYF	-	TRBV5-4	TRBJ2-7	TRBD1
TGCGCCAGCAGCCCGGGACTAGCGGGAGTTAATACGCAGTATTTT	CASSPGLAGVNTQYF	-	TRBV5-1	TRBJ2-3	TRBD2
TGCAGCGTTGAATGGGGGGGGCAGGGTGAAGCTTTCTTT	CSVEWGGQGEAFF	-	TRBV29-1	TRBJ1-1	-
TGTGCCAGCAGCGACCCGGGACTATCCTACAATGAGCAGTTCTTC	CASSDPGLSYNEQFF	-	TRBV7-6	TRBJ2-1	TRBD2
TGTGCCTGGAGTGTACCCCTTCCGGGAGAGTGGTCAGATACGCAGTATTTT	CAWSVPLPGEWSDTQYF	-	TRBV30	TRBJ2-3	-
TGTGCCAGCAGCGAGGGACTAGCGGGAGAGGGCTACGAGCAGTACTTC	CASSEGLAGEGYEQYF	-	TRBV7-2	TRBJ2-7	TRBD2
TGCGCCAGCAGCAGGGAACCGGGACTAGCGGGATACGGGCAGTACTTC	CASSREPGLAGYGQYF	-	TRBV5-1	TRBJ2-7	TRBD2
TGTGCCAGCAGCTTAGGACAGTGGAACACTGAAGCTTTCTTT	CASSLGQWNTEAFF	few	TRBV7-2	TRBJ1-1	-
TGTGCCAGCACCCTTAGCGGGAGGGCGTACACCGGGGAGCTGTTTTTT	CASTLSGRAYTGELFF	few	TRBV5-6	TRBJ2-2	TRBD2
TGTGCCAGCAGGACGACAGGGACCTCTGGAAACACCATATATTTT	CASRTTGTSGNTIYF	-	TRBV28	TRBJ1-3	TRBD1
TGCGCCAGCAGGACGGGACAGGGACTAGCGGGAGGGTTCAATGAGCAGTTCTTC	CASRTGQGLAGGFNEQFF	once	TRBV5-1	TRBJ2-1	TRBD2
TGTGCCATCAGTGATCCGGGACAGGGGTGGGGAGATACGCAGTATTTT	CAISDPGQGWGDTQYF	-	TRBV10-3	TRBJ2-3	TRBD1
TGTGCCAGCTCACCCCAAGCTATTTTTAGCAATCAGCCCCAGCATTTT	CASSPQAIFSNQPQHF	-	TRBV18	TRBJ1-5	-
TGCAGCGCAATTGACAGGGTGACCACTGAAGCTTTCTTT	CSAIDRVTTEAFF	-	TRBV29-1	TRBJ1-1	TRBD1
TGTGCCAGCAGCTTGTATGGGGTCGGGGGTGAAACAGATACGCAGTATTTT	CASSLYGVGGETDTQYF	-	TRBV5-8	TRBJ2-3	-
TGTGCCAGCAGCTACAGGGAGCCCCTTGAAGAGACCCAGTACTTC	CASSYREPLEETQYF	-	TRBV5-6	TRBJ2-5	-
TGTGCCAGCAGGCCCACTAGCGGGACCCACTACAATGAGCAGTTCTTC	CASRPTSGTHYNEQFF	few	TRBV4-2	TRBJ2-1	TRBD2
TGCGCCAGCAGCAACGGGGCAGGGGGTGCGGAGACCCAGTACTTC	CASSNGAGGAETQYF	-	TRBV5-1	TRBJ2-5	TRBD1
TGTGCCAGCAGTGACGTTGTATCGCGCCTCAATCAGCCCCAGCATTTT	CASSDVVSRLNQPQHF	few	TRBV6-1	TRBJ1-5	-